Presented here are 32 T cell receptor beta chains from one specimen sequenced in a study of OX40 agonist ivuxolimab in advanced cancers. Profiling relied on immunoSEQ multiplex PCR, and the TCRdb table lists in-frame clones only, not all of them. Here the sample spans some 80,000 clones, around 88% being singletons. This specimen was CD4+ or CD8+ T cells sorted from blood, taken in a trial of the OX40 agonist ivuxolimab. These receptors came from an adult with an advanced solid tumor such as melanoma, head and neck, liver or kidney cancer.

The chain has TRBV10-3 and TRBJ1-1; a possible D gene is TRBD1 (6 bases). CDR1 is ENHRY, CDR2 SYGVKD, per germline. V dropped 11 bases and J dropped 0 bases, with 13 bases sitting between them. This CDR3 contains 13 residues. In DNA form, the CDR3 reads TGTGCCCACGGACAGAACATGAACACTGAAGCTTTCTTT. Translated: CAHGQNMNTEAFF.

CDR3 loop: CASSYEFPGLNSPLHF. The CDR3 bases are TGTGCCAGCAGTTATGAATTTCCGGGCCTTAATTCACCCCTCCACTTT. This chain uses TRBV6-5 with TRBJ1-6, with D uncertain. The CDR3 totals 16 residues. The V end lost 3 bases, the J end lost 6 bases, and 15 bases lay between the germline ends. Germline V gives CDR1 MNHEY, CDR2 SVGAGI.

The genes are TRBV21-1 and TRBJ1-6. TRBV21-1 is marked as a pseudogene. This CDR3 comprises 19 residues. This CDR3 reads CASSKALGPPGPYNSPLHF. In DNA form, the CDR3 reads TGTGCCAGCAGCAAAGCCTTAGGGCCCCCGGGACCCTATAATTCACCCCTCCACTTT.

V and J are TRBV5-1 and TRBJ1-2; D might be TRBD1 (5 bases). CDR1 is SGHRS and CDR2 is YFSETQ in the germline V gene. The CDR3 sequence is 14 residues long. Trimming removed 0 bases from V and 3 bases from J, with 9 bases in between. The CDR3 DNA sequence: TGCGCCAGCAGCTTGGCTGGGACTGACTATGGCTACACCTTC. Its translation: CASSLAGTDYGYTF.

This chain uses TRBV19 with TRBJ2-7; the match to TRBD1 covers 8 bases. This CDR3 spans 15 amino acids. With V trimmed by 5 bases and J by 4 bases, 10 bases remained unmatched. Germline V CDR1 and CDR2: LNHDA, SQIVND (reference sequence). CDR3 DNA: TGTGCCAGTAGTCCTGGGACAGGAATCGTGTACGAGCAGTACTTC. It codes for CASSPGTGIVYEQYF.

V usage is TRBV6-1 and J usage is TRBJ1-2; 8 bases match TRBD1. Per the germline V gene, CDR1 is MNHNS and CDR2 is SASEGT. CDR3 length: 14 amino acids. V trimming: 8 bases; J trimming: 2 bases; junction bases outside the gene matches: 7. As DNA, the CDR3 is TGTGCCAGCGGTCAGGGGGCGGCAAACTATGGCTACACCTTC. Its translation: CASGQGAANYGYTF.

This sequence joins TRBV5-1 and TRBJ2-2, with 13 bases that match TRBD2. The germline V gene has CDR1 SGHRS and CDR2 YFSETQ. The CDR3 totals 16 residues. V trimming: 3 bases; J trimming: 3 bases; junction bases outside the gene matches: 2. In nucleotides, the CDR3 is TGCGCCAGCAGCTGGACTAGCGGGAGTGACACCGGGGAGCTGTTTTTT. It is translated as CASSWTSGSDTGELFF.

The chain links TRBV13 to TRBJ1-1, with D perhaps TRBD1 (6 bases). The length of the CDR3 is 17 residues. The germline V and J ends were trimmed by 7 bases and 0 bases, with 21 bases remaining between them. Germline lookup yields CDR1 PRHDT and CDR2 FYEKMQ (reference sequence). The CDR3 here is CASTYLWGADLNTEAFF. In DNA form, the CDR3 reads TGTGCCAGCACCTACCTATGGGGGGCAGACTTGAACACTGAAGCTTTCTTT.

About this clone itself: Germline and junction disagree at one end, which may indicate a read error. The rearrangement uses TRBV19 and TRBJ1-5; D gene ambiguous. CDR1 is LNHDA, CDR2 SQIVND, per germline (reference sequence). CDR3 length: 13 amino acids. DNA of the CDR3: TGTGCCAGTAGTACGGGCGGTTCCCGCGGGGTTCTTTTT. Translation: CASSTGGSRGVLF.

The chain links TRBV18 to TRBJ2-3; 10 bases agree with TRBD1. The ends lost 4 bases at V and 3 bases at J; junction bases unmatched: 1. The CDR3 extends over 14 amino acids. CDR1 and CDR2 from the germline V gene are KGHSH and LQKENI. The CDR3 spells CASSRDRGTDTQYF. In nucleotides, the CDR3 is TGTGCCAGCTCACGGGACAGGGGAACAGATACGCAGTATTTT.

The chain combines TRBV18 with TRBJ1-2; D perhaps matches TRBD1 (5 bases). The CDR3 is 15 residues long. Deletions cut 6 bases from V and 2 bases from J, with 16 bases between. Germline CDR1 is KGHSH and CDR2 is LQKENI. The CDR3 DNA reads TGTGCCAGCTCGCACGGTCTCGGGGGGAACTATGGCTACACCTTC. Its translation: CASSHGLGGNYGYTF.

V is TRBV5-1 and J is TRBJ2-1, with 7 bases aligning to TRBD2. V lost 2 bases, J lost 4 bases, and 6 bases stayed unmatched. The CDR3 has 15 amino acids. Germline V CDR1 and CDR2: SGHRS, YFSETQ. Here the CDR3 DNA reads TGCGCCAGCAGCTTTTGGACTAGGGAGTACAATGAGCAGTTCTTC. Translation: CASSFWTREYNEQFF.

The chain uses TRBV30 and TRBJ1-2, with D perhaps TRBD1 (5 bases). V lost 0 bases and J lost 6, with 17 bases in between. Germline loops: CDR1 GTSNPN, CDR2 SVGIG (reference sequence). The CDR3 contains 15 residues. CDR3 amino acids: CAWSVNGAHGNGYTF. The CDR3 DNA sequence: TGTGCCTGGAGTGTAAACGGGGCGCATGGGAATGGCTACACCTTC.

This clone rates as medium-sized. This chain uses TRBV5-1 with TRBJ1-1; D gene unclear. Trimming pared 0 bases from V and 5 bases from J, leaving 8 bases between. The germline gives CDR1 SGHRS, CDR2 YFSETQ. CDR3 length: 13 amino acids. In DNA, the CDR3 is TGCGCCAGCAGCTTGGCGGCGGAAACTGAAGCTTTCTTT. Protein: CASSLAAETEAFF.

This clone appeared once. V and J are TRBV19 and TRBJ2-1; 10 nucleotides agree with TRBD2. The CDR3 spans 14 residues. With 8 bases clipped from V and 4 bases from J, the junction kept 5 bases outside the gene matches. Germline CDR1 LNHDA, CDR2 SQIVND (reference sequence). The DNA for the CDR3 is TGTGCCAGTTGCGGGACTAGCGTTTACAATGAGCAGTTCTTC. This translates into CASCGTSVYNEQFF.

The CDR3 sequence is CASSLSRTMNTEAFF. The CDR3 DNA follows: TGCGCCAGCAGCTTGAGCAGGACCATGAACACTGAAGCTTTCTTT. The rearrangement joins TRBV5-1 to TRBJ1-1; unclear D gene. Trimming removed 1 base from V and 0 bases from J, with 10 bases in between. CDR1 is SGHRS, CDR2 YFSETQ, per germline. The CDR3 loop spans 15 amino acids.

The chain carries TRBV5-1 and TRBJ1-5; D gene unclear. The CDR3 loop spans 13 amino acids. Trimming took 0 bases from V and 5 from J, leaving 6 bases between them. Germline V gene data show CDR1 as SGHRS and CDR2 as YFSETQ. CDR3 DNA: TGCGCCAGCAGCTTGGACAGCGATCAGCCCCAGCATTTT. As protein: CASSLDSDQPQHF. Full variable domain (rest looked up from reference TRBV5-1 and TRBJ1-5): KAGVTQTPRYLIKTRGQQVTLSCSPISGHRSVSWYQQTPGQGLQFLFEYFSETQRNKGNFPGRFSGRQFSNSRSEMNVSTLELGDSALYLCASSLDSDQPQHFGDGTRLSIL.

V gene TRBV19 combines with J gene TRBJ2-4; TRBD1 might be the D (6 bases). Looked up from germline, CDR1 is LNHDA and CDR2 is SQIVND (reference sequence). This CDR3 comprises 14 residues. V was cut by 5 bases and J by 8 bases, with 16 bases left in between. The CDR3 DNA follows: TGTGCCAGTAGTGCCGGGACATACGTAGACATTCAGTACTTC. Protein: CASSAGTYVDIQYF.

V is TRBV11-3 and J is TRBJ2-3; 8 positions match TRBD2. V shed 3 bases and J 2 bases; nucleotides not matched to a gene: 7. This CDR3 is built from 16 residues. Germline V gives CDR1 SGHNT, CDR2 YENEEA. The CDR3 DNA follows: TGTGCCAGCAGCTTTAGGCGGGGGGCCTCCACAGATACGCAGTATTTT. Its translation is CASSFRRGASTDTQYF.

The chain recombines TRBV19 with TRBJ2-3, with D perhaps matching TRBD2 (6 bases). CDR1 and CDR2 from the germline V gene are LNHDA and SQIVND (reference sequence). CDR3 size: 14 residues. V was cut by 5 bases and J by 6 bases, with 15 bases left in between. The CDR3 loop is CASSSSGGMDTQYF. The CDR3 region has the DNA TGTGCCAGTAGTTCTTCTGGGGGGATGGATACGCAGTATTTT.

The genes are TRBV11-3 and TRBJ1-5, with 9 bases aligning to TRBD1. The CDR3 has 13 amino acids. Germline trimming cut 8 bases from V and 8 bases from J; bases unmatched to any gene: 7. The germline gives CDR1 SGHNT, CDR2 YENEEA. CDR3 region: CASQQGAAEPQHF. The DNA for the CDR3 is TGTGCCAGCCAACAGGGGGCGGCTGAGCCCCAGCATTTT.

A few counts support this clone. This chain connects TRBV10-3 to TRBJ1-5, with D unresolved. The CDR3 spans 13 residues. The V gene lost 2 bases and the J gene lost 6 bases, with 8 bases spanning the gap. The germline V gene encodes CDR1 ENHRY and CDR2 SYGVKD. The CDR3 bases are TGTGCCATCAGTGAGGGGGAGGTTCAGCCCCAGCATTTT. Encoded protein: CAISEGEVQPQHF.

The chain employs TRBV5-1 and TRBJ1-1; TRBD1 might be the D (6 bases). The length of the CDR3 is 15 residues. CDR1 and CDR2 (germline): SGHRS, YFSETQ. Between the trimmed V and J ends, which lost 1 base and 1 base, there was a span of 11 bases. CDR3 in amino acids: CASSLLGGSNTEAFF. The DNA of the CDR3 is TGCGCCAGCAGCTTGCTGGGGGGCTCGAACACTGAAGCTTTCTTT. The full variable domain, in which reference TRBV5-1 and TRBJ1-1 provide the parts outside the CDR3, is KAGVTQTPRYLIKTRGQQVTLSCSPISGHRSVSWYQQTPGQGLQFLFEYFSETQRNKGNFPGRFSGRQFSNSRSEMNVSTLELGDSALYLCASSLLGGSNTEAFFGQGTRLTVV.

V usage is TRBV7-9 and J usage is TRBJ2-5; TRBD2 might be the D (6 bases). CDR3 size: 12 residues. Per the germline V gene, CDR1 is SEHNR and CDR2 is FQNEAQ (reference sequence). Trimming stripped 5 bases from V and 5 bases from J, with 9 bases between. CDR3: CASSRGGETQYF. DNA for the CDR3: TGTGCCAGCAGCCGAGGAGGGGAGACCCAGTACTTC.

The chain links TRBV5-4 to TRBJ2-3, with unresolved D. Trimming pared 7 bases from V and 2 bases from J, leaving 8 bases between. The CDR3 runs 12 residues. Germline CDR1 is SGHNT and CDR2 is YYREEE (reference sequence). The CDR3 is CASRTDTDTQYF. The CDR3 DNA is TGTGCCAGCCGGACCGACACAGATACGCAGTATTTT.

DNA for the CDR3: TGTGCCAGCAGCCAAGAGAACCTAGCGGGAAACTACGAGCAGTACTTC. It specifies CASSQENLAGNYEQYF. The chain links TRBV4-2 to TRBJ2-7; 9 bases line up with TRBD2. This CDR3 has 16 residues. V gave up 0 bases and J gave up 3 bases; unmatched junction bases: 6. Germline-derived CDR1 and CDR2 are LGHNA and YNFKEQ.

This clone appeared a single time. The V gene is TRBV30, the J gene TRBJ1-3; D call uncertain. The V gene's germline CDR1 is GTSNPN and CDR2 SVGIG (reference sequence). The CDR3 covers 12 residues. Trimming removed 1 base at V and 3 bases at J, with 4 bases between. The CDR3 here is CAWSGLGNTIYF. In nucleotides, the CDR3 is TGTGCCTGGAGTGGCCTTGGAAACACCATATATTTT.

The chain links TRBV7-3 to TRBJ1-2; D not resolved. CDR1 is SGHTA, CDR2 FQGTGA, per germline. The CDR3 loop spans 14 amino acids. Trimming took 3 bases from V and 7 from J, leaving 15 bases between them. The CDR3 bases are TGTGCCAGCAGCTTGGGATCACTCGTCGGTGGCTACACCTTC. Residues: CASSLGSLVGGYTF.

The chain has TRBV7-3 and TRBJ1-1; D is uncertain. V was clipped by 5 bases and J by 4 bases, with 11 bases between them. CDR1 is SGHTA, CDR2 FQGTGA, per germline. The CDR3 has 13 amino acids. CDR3 in DNA: TGTGCCAGCAGCCCCCGGCGCGGCACTGAAGCTTTCTTT. Translating it yields CASSPRRGTEAFF.

V gene TRBV10-1 combines with J gene TRBJ1-4, with TRBD1 identical over 7 bases. This CDR3 comprises 14 residues. Germline V gives CDR1 WNHNN, CDR2 SYGVQD (reference sequence). V lost 5 bases to trimming and J lost 7 bases; unmatched junction nucleotides: 7. CDR3 sequence: CASSNTGASEKLFF. Written as DNA, the CDR3 is TGCGCCAGCAGTAATACAGGGGCGAGTGAAAAACTGTTTTTT.

This clone was found once. CDR3: CAGGSGANTGELFF. The CDR3 coding sequence is TGTGCCGGCGGGAGTGGGGCGAACACCGGGGAGCTGTTTTTT. The chain uses TRBV6-6 and TRBJ2-2, with 7 bases that match TRBD2. Germline loops: CDR1 MNHNY, CDR2 SVGAGI (reference sequence). The CDR3 length is 14 residues. V trimming: 11 bases; J trimming: 0 bases; junction bases outside the gene matches: 6.

The gene calls are TRBV7-8 and TRBJ2-7, with D uncertain. V lost 1 base to trimming and J lost 3 bases, with 1 base between them. Germline CDR1 is SGHVS and CDR2 is FQNEAQ. The CDR3 has 11 amino acids. CDR3 coding DNA: TGTGCCAGCAGCTTAGTCTACGAGCAGTACTTC. Its protein is CASSLVYEQYF.